These 17 T cell receptor beta chains originate from one sample sequenced in a study of cytomegalovirus exposure and HLA in healthy donors. The PCR contained 60 Vbeta and 13 Jbeta primers. The method was immunoSEQ multiplex PCR; TCRdb's version includes in-frame clones alone and lacks a portion of them. The sample features about 150,000 clones, with 1.5% to 2% in its top ten. Sequencing was carried out using PBMCs. All receptors come from a woman aged 45 to 65 in good health and CMV-seronegative.

The rearrangement uses TRBV5-6 and TRBJ1-4; no reliable D call. Trimming stripped 0 bases from V and 8 bases from J, with 11 bases between. From germline, CDR1 is SGHDT and CDR2 YYEEEE. CDR3 length: 14 amino acids. The CDR3 DNA reads as TGTGCCAGCAGCTTGGTCTCCGCACAGGAAAAACTGTTTTTT. Translation: CASSLVSAQEKLFF.

This rearrangement joins TRBV7-9 to TRBJ1-6; 10 bases fit TRBD1. From germline, CDR1 is SEHNR and CDR2 FQNEAQ (reference sequence). This CDR3 contains 16 residues. After removal of 5 bases from V and 8 bases from J, the junction contained 9 bases not matched to a gene. This CDR3 is CASSPTGGTGDSPLHF. The CDR3 DNA reads TGTGCCAGCAGCCCCACCGGCGGGACAGGGGATTCACCCCTCCACTTT.

V and J are TRBV11-3 and TRBJ2-1; tentative D call: TRBD1 (5 bases). Trimming took 5 bases from V and 4 from J, leaving 24 bases between them. The germline V gene has CDR1 SGHNT and CDR2 YENEEA. The CDR3 consists of 18 residues. CDR3 in amino acids: CASSQTVHPGKGYNEQFF. CDR3 nucleotides: TGTGCCAGCAGCCAAACGGTCCATCCCGGCAAGGGGTACAATGAGCAGTTCTTC.

V gene TRBV20-1 combines with J gene TRBJ2-1; 8 bases agree with TRBD2. CDR3 length: 11 amino acids. V dropped 6 bases and J dropped 8; count of bases not matched to a gene: 3. Germline V gene sequence: CDR1 DFQATT, CDR2 SNEGSKA (reference sequence). CDR3 amino acids: CSATSVYEQFF. The CDR3 DNA reads TGCAGTGCGACTAGCGTTTATGAGCAGTTCTTC.

The chain recombines TRBV7-2 with TRBJ1-4, with a possible D match to TRBD1 (5 bases). Trimming removed 0 bases at V and 7 bases at J, with 9 bases between. The V gene's germline CDR1 is SGHTA and CDR2 FQGNSA. This CDR3 is built from 14 residues. CDR3 region: CASSLAGVGEKLFF. CDR3 coding DNA: TGTGCCAGCAGCTTAGCAGGGGTTGGTGAAAAACTGTTTTTT.

The chain uses TRBV5-1 and TRBJ1-6, with D possibly TRBD1 on 6 matching bases. The length of the CDR3 is 14 residues. V shed 4 bases and J shed 10 bases, with 15 bases lying between them. CDR1 is SGHRS and CDR2 is YFSETQ in the germline V gene. DNA of the CDR3: TGCGCCAGCAGCCCGGGGGGGGGCGACTCACCCCTCCACTTT. It is translated as CASSPGGGDSPLHF.

The chain carries TRBV5-1 and TRBJ2-3; 9 bases align to TRBD2. The germline gives CDR1 SGHRS, CDR2 YFSETQ. This CDR3 is built from 16 residues. The ends lost 4 bases at V and 0 bases at J; junction bases unmatched: 6. The CDR3 reads CASSTSGGTSTDTQYF. The CDR3 region has the DNA TGCGCCAGCAGCACAAGCGGGGGGACTAGCACAGATACGCAGTATTTT.

The V gene is TRBV28, the J gene TRBJ2-4; D may be TRBD1 (6 bases). The CDR3 totals 16 residues. CDR1 and CDR2 (germline): MDHEN, SYDVKM. Trimming cost V 5 bases and J 1 base, with 15 bases left between them. CDR3 amino acids: CASSEEGEAAKNIQYF. The DNA of the CDR3 is TGTGCCAGCAGTGAAGAGGGGGAAGCGGCCAAAAACATTCAGTACTTC. Together with reference TRBV28 and TRBJ2-4, the CDR3 gives the full variable domain: DVKVTQSSRYLVKRTGEKVFLECVQDMDHENMFWYRQDPGLGLRLIYFSYDVKMKEKGDIPEGYSVSREKKERFSLILESASTNQTSMYLCASSEEGEAAKNIQYFGAGTRLSVL.

This CDR3 reads CASSQVGPQGLYSPLHF. The CDR3 nucleotides are TGTGCCAGCAGCCAAGTGGGTCCGCAGGGCCTTTATTCACCCCTCCACTTT. V is TRBV4-2 and J is TRBJ1-6, with a tentative D call TRBD1 (5 bases). CDR1 is LGHNA and CDR2 is YNFKEQ in the germline V gene. This CDR3 comprises 17 residues. V was clipped by 1 base and J by 8 bases, with 18 bases between them.

The J gene is TRBJ1-2, the V gene TRBV6-4, with D perhaps TRBD1 (6 bases). Germline lookup yields CDR1 MRHNA and CDR2 SNTAGT. V lost 0 bases and J 10 bases, leaving 18 bases between the germline ends. CDR3 length: 15 amino acids. The CDR3 nucleotides read TGTGCCAGCAGTGACTCGAATCGGGACAAACGGGTCTACACCTTC. Protein sequence: CASSDSNRDKRVYTF.

The chain links TRBV27 to TRBJ1-2; D remains ambiguous. The V end was cut by 5 bases, the J end by 0 bases, with 7 bases between. The CDR3 contains 13 residues. Per the germline V gene, CDR1 is MNHEY and CDR2 is SMNVEV (reference sequence). The CDR3 here is CASSPTPNYGYTF. DNA of the CDR3: TGTGCCAGCAGTCCGACACCTAACTATGGCTACACCTTC.

This chain connects TRBV2 to TRBJ1-4; 8 positions match TRBD1. The V and J ends lost 5 bases and 8 bases, in that order; junction bases with no gene match: 7. The CDR3 spans 14 residues. Looked up from germline, CDR1 is SNHLY and CDR2 is FYNNEI. The CDR3 DNA is TGTGCCAGCAGTCGGACAGGGTTAGTCGAAAAACTGTTTTTT. Amino acid sequence: CASSRTGLVEKLFF. Looking up the rest from reference TRBV2 and TRBJ1-4 gives the full variable domain: EPEVTQTPSHQVTQMGQEVILRCVPISNHLYFYWYRQILGQKVEFLVSFYNNEISEKSEIFDDQFSVERPDGSNFTLKIRSTKLEDSAMYFCASSRTGLVEKLFFGSGTQLSVL.

The V and J genes are TRBV28 and TRBJ2-2; D remains ambiguous. The CDR3 contains 14 residues. Trimming removed 5 bases from V and 5 bases from J, with 12 bases in between. Looked up from germline, CDR1 is MDHEN and CDR2 is SYDVKM. CDR3 bases: TGTGCCAGCAGTGGCCAGCGCCAAACCGGGGAGCTGTTTTTT. Encoded protein: CASSGQRQTGELFF.

CDR3 protein: CASSFITSGQETQYF. Written as DNA, the CDR3 is TGTGCCAGCAGCTTCATAACTAGCGGACAAGAGACCCAGTACTTC. The chain links TRBV5-6 to TRBJ2-5; 8 bases fit TRBD2. The CDR3 runs 15 residues. The germline gives CDR1 SGHDT, CDR2 YYEEEE. Trimming removed 2 bases from V and 2 bases from J; junction bases left unmatched: 5.

The V and J genes are TRBV29-1 and TRBJ1-1; TRBD1 matches at 8 bases. The germline V gene has CDR1 SQVTM and CDR2 ANQGSEA. The CDR3 is made up of 13 amino acids. Trimming removed 7 bases from V and 1 base from J; junction bases left unmatched: 5. The DNA for the CDR3 is TGCAGCGGAGGACAGGGAGCGAACACTGAAGCTTTCTTT. Amino acid sequence: CSGGQGANTEAFF.

The chain joins TRBV27 to TRBJ1-1, with D unclear. V shed 5 bases and J shed 5 bases, with 18 bases lying between them. CDR3 length: 15 amino acids. Germline lookup yields CDR1 MNHEY and CDR2 SMNVEV (reference sequence). The CDR3 is CASSHTRGVGTEAFF. The CDR3, as DNA: TGTGCCAGCAGTCACACTCGCGGGGTGGGAACTGAAGCTTTCTTT.

The chain links TRBV11-3 to TRBJ2-1; a weak D match, TRBD2 (6 bases). The CDR3 extends over 15 amino acids. Deletions cut 5 bases from V and 5 bases from J, with 16 bases between. Germline values: CDR1 SGHNT, CDR2 YENEEA. The CDR3 region is CASSPRRGWDNEQFF. The CDR3 DNA follows: TGTGCCAGCAGCCCTAGGAGGGGTTGGGACAATGAGCAGTTCTTC.